This is a list of T cell receptor beta chains from one sample in a study of T-cell memory formation after mild COVID-19. TCRdb processed the 5' RACE reads anew with MiXCR; each CDR3 protein has one entry. This sample has under 600,000 distinct CDR3 sequences; 20% to 25% occur once, and the top ten carry approximately 8.4%. Sequencing was done on a sample of PBMCs or a T cell subset sorted from them (not recorded which). The source is an adult woman who had mild COVID-19 (a few samples of this study predate the infection). Cell type and time point are not known. The CDR3 runs from the conserved cysteine through the conserved F or W. The D gene is left open where the match is weak. Size tells how often a clone was seen (once, few, many) or the class of an expanded clone, and some rows leave it out.

v_gene: TRBV7-2; d_gene: -; abundance: few; j_gene: TRBJ2-7; CDR3aa: CASSGGPPYSYEQYF; CDR3nt: TGTGCCAGCAGCGGTGGACCTCCCTATTCTTACGAGCAGTACTTC
v_gene: TRBV7-3; d_gene: -; abundance: -; j_gene: TRBJ2-1; CDR3aa: CASSSSMTNNEQFF; CDR3nt: TGTGCCAGCAGCTCAAGTATGACTAACAATGAGCAGTTCTTC
v_gene: TRBV5-1; d_gene: -; abundance: -; j_gene: TRBJ2-3; CDR3aa: CASSLDSPSTDTQYF; CDR3nt: TGCGCCAGCAGCTTGGATTCCCCAAGCACAGATACGCAGTATTTT
v_gene: TRBV6-5; d_gene: TRBD2; abundance: -; j_gene: TRBJ2-5; CDR3aa: CASSYFGLAGWETQYF; CDR3nt: TGTGCCAGCAGTTACTTCGGACTAGCAGGATGGGAGACCCAGTACTTC
v_gene: TRBV20-1; d_gene: TRBD2; abundance: few; j_gene: TRBJ2-1; CDR3aa: CSARPSGKTYNEQFF; CDR3nt: TGCAGTGCTAGACCTAGCGGGAAAACCTACAATGAGCAGTTCTTC
v_gene: TRBV11-1; d_gene: -; abundance: -; j_gene: TRBJ2-6; CDR3aa: CASSLDLSGANVLTF; CDR3nt: TGTGCCAGCAGTTTGGACCTCTCTGGGGCCAACGTCCTGACTTTC
v_gene: TRBV29-1; d_gene: -; abundance: many; j_gene: TRBJ2-7; CDR3aa: CSVAGDSYEQYF; CDR3nt: TGCAGCGTTGCAGGGGACTCCTACGAGCAGTACTTC
v_gene: TRBV7-8; d_gene: TRBD1; abundance: few; j_gene: TRBJ2-7; CDR3aa: CASSPDRASSYEQYF; CDR3nt: TGTGCCAGCAGCCCCGACAGGGCGAGCTCCTACGAGCAGTACTTC
v_gene: TRBV2; d_gene: -; abundance: -; j_gene: TRBJ2-7; CDR3aa: CASRELGSTYEQYF; CDR3nt: TGTGCCAGCAGGGAACTCGGGAGTACCTACGAGCAGTACTTC
v_gene: TRBV15; d_gene: TRBD2; abundance: -; j_gene: TRBJ2-6; CDR3aa: CATSRSAGVSGANVLTF; CDR3nt: TGTGCCACCAGCAGATCAGCGGGAGTTTCAGGGGCCAACGTCCTGACTTTC
v_gene: TRBV5-4; d_gene: TRBD2; abundance: -; j_gene: TRBJ2-3; CDR3aa: CASSAGGLAVGTDTQYF; CDR3nt: TGTGCCAGCAGCGCGGGCGGACTAGCGGTCGGGACAGATACGCAGTATTTT
v_gene: TRBV7-9; d_gene: -; abundance: few; j_gene: TRBJ1-1; CDR3aa: CASSLAEEAFF; CDR3nt: TGTGCCAGCAGCTTAGCGGAAGAAGCTTTCTTT
v_gene: TRBV6-5; d_gene: -; abundance: -; j_gene: TRBJ1-1; CDR3aa: CASSFWGLNTEAFF; CDR3nt: TGTGCCAGCAGTTTCTGGGGTTTGAACACTGAAGCTTTCTTT
v_gene: TRBV5-1; d_gene: TRBD1; abundance: -; j_gene: TRBJ1-6; CDR3aa: CASSLGTGSYNSPLHF; CDR3nt: TGCGCCAGCAGCTTGGGGACAGGCTCCTATAATTCACCCCTCCACTTT
v_gene: TRBV14; d_gene: -; abundance: -; j_gene: TRBJ2-7; CDR3aa: CASSRGHPAYEQYF; CDR3nt: TGTGCCAGCAGTCGGGGACATCCAGCCTACGAGCAGTACTTC
v_gene: TRBV5-1; d_gene: TRBD1; abundance: -; j_gene: TRBJ2-7; CDR3aa: CASPFGTGASTAYEQYF; CDR3nt: TGCGCCAGCCCCTTCGGGACAGGGGCCTCCACCGCCTACGAGCAGTACTTC
v_gene: TRBV7-9; d_gene: -; abundance: -; j_gene: TRBJ1-1; CDR3aa: CASSLVALLPNTEAFF; CDR3nt: TGTGCCAGCAGCTTAGTAGCCCTGTTACCGAACACTGAAGCTTTCTTT
v_gene: TRBV2; d_gene: TRBD2; abundance: few; j_gene: TRBJ2-7; CDR3aa: CASSGGRAYEQYF; CDR3nt: TGTGCCAGTTCGGGCGGGAGGGCCTACGAGCAGTACTTC
v_gene: TRBV5-1; d_gene: -; abundance: -; j_gene: TRBJ1-4; CDR3aa: CASSLAPTDSLEKLFF; CDR3nt: TGCGCCAGCAGCTTGGCTCCTACCGACTCCTTAGAAAAACTGTTTTTT
v_gene: TRBV15; d_gene: -; abundance: few; j_gene: TRBJ1-5; CDR3aa: CATSSLVKGSNQPQHF; CDR3nt: TGTGCCACCAGCAGCTTGGTGAAGGGTAGCAATCAGCCCCAGCATTTT
v_gene: TRBV12-3/TRBV12-4; d_gene: -; abundance: -; j_gene: TRBJ2-7; CDR3aa: CASGWAPTGYEQYF; CDR3nt: TGTGCCAGCGGATGGGCCCCGACAGGCTACGAGCAGTACTTC
v_gene: TRBV20-1; d_gene: -; abundance: -; j_gene: TRBJ2-5; CDR3aa: CSAKYRGSSLETQYF; CDR3nt: TGCAGTGCTAAGTATCGGGGGTCTAGTTTGGAGACCCAGTACTTC
v_gene: TRBV20-1; d_gene: TRBD1; abundance: -; j_gene: TRBJ1-5; CDR3aa: CSAKTGSNQPQHF; CDR3nt: TGCAGTGCCAAGACAGGGAGCAATCAGCCCCAGCATTTT
v_gene: TRBV12-3/TRBV12-4; d_gene: TRBD2; abundance: few; j_gene: TRBJ2-1; CDR3aa: CASSTSGSNIHEQFF; CDR3nt: TGTGCCAGCAGCACTAGCGGGAGCAACATCCATGAGCAGTTCTTC
v_gene: TRBV7-9; d_gene: TRBD1; abundance: -; j_gene: TRBJ1-1; CDR3aa: CASSLRSGGDTEAFF; CDR3nt: TGTGCCAGCAGCTTAAGATCAGGGGGGGACACTGAAGCTTTCTTT
v_gene: TRBV24-1; d_gene: -; abundance: -; j_gene: TRBJ2-7; CDR3aa: CATSELGRTSYEQYF; CDR3nt: TGTGCCACCAGTGAGCTCGGCCGGACGAGTTACGAGCAGTACTTC
v_gene: TRBV12-3/TRBV12-4; d_gene: -; abundance: few; j_gene: TRBJ2-1; CDR3aa: CASTPQGRSYNEQFF; CDR3nt: TGTGCCAGCACCCCGCAGGGGCGCTCCTACAATGAGCAGTTCTTC
v_gene: TRBV6-5; d_gene: -; abundance: -; j_gene: TRBJ2-3; CDR3aa: CASSGELGPTATDTQYF; CDR3nt: TGTGCCAGCAGTGGGGAGTTGGGGCCAACGGCCACAGATACGCAGTATTTT
v_gene: TRBV5-1; d_gene: TRBD1; abundance: few; j_gene: TRBJ1-1; CDR3aa: CASSFRRTGSTEAFF; CDR3nt: TGCGCCAGCAGCTTCCGCCGGACAGGTTCCACTGAAGCTTTCTTT
v_gene: TRBV20-1; d_gene: -; abundance: -; j_gene: TRBJ1-1; CDR3aa: CSARGGAANTEAFF; CDR3nt: TGCAGTGCTAGAGGAGGGGCAGCGAACACTGAAGCTTTCTTT
v_gene: TRBV4-1; d_gene: TRBD1; abundance: -; j_gene: TRBJ1-1; CDR3aa: CASSQVGTGGTEAFF; CDR3nt: TGCGCCAGCAGCCAAGTAGGGACAGGGGGCACTGAAGCTTTCTTT
v_gene: TRBV19; d_gene: -; abundance: -; j_gene: TRBJ1-3; CDR3aa: CASSLTWGSGNTIYF; CDR3nt: TGTGCCAGTAGTTTGACCTGGGGGTCTGGAAACACCATATATTTT
v_gene: TRBV6-2/TRBV6-3; d_gene: -; abundance: -; j_gene: TRBJ2-5; CDR3aa: CASSYETGGGQETQYF; CDR3nt: TGTGCCAGCAGTTACGAGACGGGGGGCGGCCAAGAGACCCAGTACTTC